The subject of this entry is one T cell receptor beta chain. The record originates from a study of blood T cell repertoires in COVID-19. Study background: Sites across the United States, Italy and Spain contributed samples from acute and convalescent COVID-19.

In the source study's methods: The assay estimated nucleated cells by amplifying reference gene primers. Data came from immunoSEQ multiplex PCR; TCRdb stores just in-frame clones and leaves some out. The V and J calls and clone size were taken over from that table, and D and trimming were inferred from the DNA. The sample lists about 100,000 clones, 85% to 90% seen once, with 4% to 5% in the top ten. This CDR3 has 14 amino acids. Trimming removed 3 bases at V and 3 bases at J, with 9 bases between. Germline CDR1 is LNHDA and CDR2 is SQIVND (reference sequence). The sequence came from a human donor with COVID-19, enrolled during active disease. The donor label of this sample is uncertain. The V gene is TRBV19, the J gene TRBJ2-1; tentatively, D is TRBD2 (5 bases). Sequencing input: peripheral blood. The chain's CDR3 is CASSIERYYNEQFF. The CDR3 nucleotides are TGTGCCAGTAGTATTGAGCGGTACTACAATGAGCAGTTCTTC. The entire variable domain, with the rest obtained from reference TRBV19 and TRBJ2-1, is as follows: DGGITQSPKYLFRKEGQNVTLSCEQNLNHDAMYWYRQDPGQGLRLIYYSQIVNDFQKGDIAEGYSVSREKKESFPLTVTSAQKNPTAFYLCASSIERYYNEQFFGPGTRLTVL.